This T cell receptor beta chain was found in a study of T cells after yellow fever vaccination. Study-wide points: Weaker overall was a secondary response that nonetheless peaked faster, on day 5 versus 15. One caveat is that FACS-sorted repertoires could contain abundant clonotypes contaminating from the bulk population.

Trimming left V 2 bases short and J 3 bases short, with 8 bases between. The CDR3 contains 13 residues. CDR1 is MNHEY and CDR2 is SVGAGI in the germline V gene. This clonotype was detected a few times. Its target is not known. In making TCR cDNA, 5'RACE template switching added a universal primer site and UMIs to it. In TCRdb, the 5' RACE reads were re-called with MiXCR into one record per CDR3 protein. The sample contains 620,000 or so distinct CDR3 sequences, less than 20% of which appear only once. The specimen was PBMCs, collected 5 to 6 days after the first yellow fever vaccination. The clonotype comes from a man younger than 35 who received the YFV17D yellow fever vaccine. The chain combines TRBV6-5 with TRBJ2-7; no firm D call. CDR3 nucleotides: TGTGCCAGCAGTTACGGTCTAGGCTACGAGCAGTACGTC. It encodes CASSYGLGYEQYV.